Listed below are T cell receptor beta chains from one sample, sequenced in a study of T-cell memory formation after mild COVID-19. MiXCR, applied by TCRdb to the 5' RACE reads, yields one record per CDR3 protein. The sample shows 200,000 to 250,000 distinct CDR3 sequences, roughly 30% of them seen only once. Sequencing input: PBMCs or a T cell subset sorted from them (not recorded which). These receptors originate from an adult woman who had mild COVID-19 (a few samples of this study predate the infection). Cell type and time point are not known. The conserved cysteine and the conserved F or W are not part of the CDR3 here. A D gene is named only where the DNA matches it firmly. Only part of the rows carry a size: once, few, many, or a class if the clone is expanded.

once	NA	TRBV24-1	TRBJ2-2	ATSDAWPDNTGELF
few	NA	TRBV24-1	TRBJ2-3	ATSDPERSTDTQY
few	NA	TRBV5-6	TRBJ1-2	ASSLGLSISGYT
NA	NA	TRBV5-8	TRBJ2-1	ASSAALQGKGGYNEQF
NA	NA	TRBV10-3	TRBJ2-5	AISDRGTQY
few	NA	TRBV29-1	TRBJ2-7	SATTGYSYEQY
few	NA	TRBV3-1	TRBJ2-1	ASSQRGNNEQF
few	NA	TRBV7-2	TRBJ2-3	ASKPYSGASTDTQY
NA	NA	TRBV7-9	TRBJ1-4	ASTHVVGGPNEKLF
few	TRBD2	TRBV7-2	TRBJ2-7	ASSFRMGTRAHEQY
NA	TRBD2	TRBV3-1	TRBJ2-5	ASSQDGTSGEETQY
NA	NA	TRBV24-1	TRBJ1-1	ATSQGLNTEAF
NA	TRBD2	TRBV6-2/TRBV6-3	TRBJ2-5	ASCLRGLAGKETQY
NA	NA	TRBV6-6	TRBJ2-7	ASSYGNGTASYEQY
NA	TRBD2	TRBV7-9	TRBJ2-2	ATVPGLVNTGELF
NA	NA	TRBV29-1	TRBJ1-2	SATGSSYGYT
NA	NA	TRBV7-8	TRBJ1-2	ASSLRPKETPNYGYT
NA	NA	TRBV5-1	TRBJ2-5	ASSFGPDGETQY
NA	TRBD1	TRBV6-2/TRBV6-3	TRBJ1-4	ASTTGRDRVGSGLF
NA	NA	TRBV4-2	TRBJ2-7	ASSQDQGYTYEQY
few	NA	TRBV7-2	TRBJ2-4	ASSPGLKNIQY
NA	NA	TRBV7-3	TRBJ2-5	ASSLAGRGETKY
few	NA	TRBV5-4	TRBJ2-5	ASSLDEPGPQY
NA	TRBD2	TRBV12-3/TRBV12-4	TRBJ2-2	ASSRAGGNTGELF
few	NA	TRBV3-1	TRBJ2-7	ASSQAGVGSYEQY
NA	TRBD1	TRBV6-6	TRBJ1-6	ASSYLDRANSPLH
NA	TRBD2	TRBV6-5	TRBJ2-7	ASSGTSGRALSNEQY
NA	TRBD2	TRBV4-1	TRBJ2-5	ASSQVSGGETQY
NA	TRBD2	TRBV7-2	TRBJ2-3	ASSFSGAPSTDTQY
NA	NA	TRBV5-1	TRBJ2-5	ASSPLTGEETQY
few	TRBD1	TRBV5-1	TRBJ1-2	ASSLGQGESGYT
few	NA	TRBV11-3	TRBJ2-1	ASSLISWELYNEQF
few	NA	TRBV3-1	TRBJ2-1	ASSQDRARANEQF
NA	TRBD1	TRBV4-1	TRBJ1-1	ASSQPYRGNTEAF
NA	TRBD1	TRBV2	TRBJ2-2	ASRRQGGGTGELF
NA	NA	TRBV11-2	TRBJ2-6	ASSLALRVYGANVLT
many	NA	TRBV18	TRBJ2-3	ASSPSFGLDTQY
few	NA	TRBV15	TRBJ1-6	ATSPRGETPLH
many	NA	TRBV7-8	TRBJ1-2	ASSLDLLRAHSNYGYT
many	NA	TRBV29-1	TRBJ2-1	SVRTGYDEQF
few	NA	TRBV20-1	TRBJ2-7	SARLTKSYEQY
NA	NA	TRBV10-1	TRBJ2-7	ASRRASYEQY
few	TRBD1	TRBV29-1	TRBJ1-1	SVVTGIKAF
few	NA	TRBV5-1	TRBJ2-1	ASSLEGSDYNEQF
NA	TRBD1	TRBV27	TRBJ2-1	ASIPTGGSSYNEQF
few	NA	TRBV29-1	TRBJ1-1	SVERDKSEAF
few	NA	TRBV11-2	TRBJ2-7	ASSPERAGGTYEQY
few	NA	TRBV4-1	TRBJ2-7	ASSPVEQGSYEQY
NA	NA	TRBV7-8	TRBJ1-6	ASSPGLSPPYSPLH
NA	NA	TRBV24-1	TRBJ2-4	ATSDDSAKNIQY
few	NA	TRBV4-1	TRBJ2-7	ASSQAVLSSYEQY
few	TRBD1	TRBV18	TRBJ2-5	ASSPGTGKGQETQY
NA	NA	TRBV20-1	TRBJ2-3	SARDFASHSTDTQY
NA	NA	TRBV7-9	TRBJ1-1	ASSPEGGRGGTEAF
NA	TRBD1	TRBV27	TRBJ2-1	ASSLRTGPYNEQF
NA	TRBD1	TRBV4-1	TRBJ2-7	ASSQGTGPIEQY
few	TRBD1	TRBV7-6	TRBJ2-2	ASSSTGFGDTGELF
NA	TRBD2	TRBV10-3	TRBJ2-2	AISASGTSGELF
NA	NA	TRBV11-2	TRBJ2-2	ASNRDGNTGELF
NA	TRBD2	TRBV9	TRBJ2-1	ASSGSQGTSGWVKDNEQF